The rows below give T cell receptor beta chains drawn from one sample of a study of blood T cell repertoires in COVID-19. Here immunoSEQ multiplex PCR was the method, and the copy in TCRdb shows in-frame clones only, minus some. The data contain 200,000 or so clones, 89% of them singletons. Sequenced material: PBMCs or T cells enriched from blood (not recorded which). The receptors were gathered from a woman aged 18 to 35 who had recovered from COVID-19. Both conserved end residues are part of each CDR3. Fields, in order: clone size, V gene, D gene, J gene, CDR3 protein, CDR3 DNA. A D gene is named only where the DNA matches it firmly. Rows may omit the clone size; those that give it use once, few, many or a size class.

>many|TRBV30|TRBD1|TRBJ2-2
CAWSVYRGLTGELFF
TGTGCCTGGAGTGTATACAGGGGGCTCACCGGGGAGCTGTTTTTT
>.|TRBV29-1|.|TRBJ1-1
CSVEGRTLTEAFF
TGCAGCGTTGAAGGCCGAACTCTGACTGAAGCTTTCTTT
>.|TRBV6-1|.|TRBJ1-1
CASSEARQLPEAFF
TGTGCCAGCAGTGAAGCCCGACAGTTACCTGAAGCTTTCTTT
>.|TRBV2|TRBD1|TRBJ1-5
CASSESTGARPQHF
TGTGCCAGCAGTGAGAGTACAGGGGCTCGCCCCCAGCATTTT
>.|TRBV14|TRBD1|TRBJ2-1
CASSRPGQGTYNEQFF
TGTGCCAGCAGCCGGCCGGGACAGGGGACCTACAATGAGCAGTTCTTC
>.|TRBV5-1|.|TRBJ1-4
CASSLEIGVKLFF
TGCGCCAGCAGCTTGGAGATCGGGGTTAAGCTGTTTTTT
>.|TRBV6-6|.|TRBJ2-7
CASSHTWGPDEQYF
TGTGCCAGCAGTCACACGTGGGGCCCGGACGAGCAGTACTTC
>.|TRBV6-5|TRBD2|TRBJ2-7
CASSTSGLSYEQYF
TGTGCCAGCAGCACTAGCGGGCTCTCCTACGAGCAGTACTTC
>.|TRBV7-2|TRBD2|TRBJ2-3
CASSLSGGYSDTQYF
TGTGCCAGCAGCCTTAGCGGGGGGTATAGCGATACGCAGTATTTT
>.|TRBV5-6|.|TRBJ2-4
CASSLIGTAGLTKNIQYF
TGTGCCAGCAGCCTAATAGGGACCGCGGGGCTGACCAAAAACATTCAGTACTTC
>.|TRBV27|.|TRBJ2-7
CASSQTGTGTYEQYF
TGTGCCAGCAGTCAGACCGGGACTGGAACCTACGAGCAGTACTTC
>.|TRBV5-1|TRBD2|TRBJ2-3
CASAPSGGFADTQYF
TGCGCCAGCGCTCCTAGCGGGGGGTTCGCAGATACGCAGTATTTT
>.|TRBV7-9|.|TRBJ2-2
CASSLNAASGELFF
TGTGCCAGCAGCTTAAACGCAGCGTCCGGGGAGCTGTTTTTT
>.|TRBV4-1|.|TRBJ2-7
CASSQVTGPPYNYEQYF
TGCGCCAGCAGCCAAGTCACGGGTCCCCCCTACAATTACGAGCAGTACTTC
>.|TRBV6-5|.|TRBJ2-2
CASEDWEDGELFF
TGTGCCAGCGAGGACTGGGAGGACGGGGAGCTGTTTTTT
>.|TRBV5-1|TRBD2|TRBJ2-3
CASSLVLAGNTDTQYF
TGCGCCAGCAGCTTGGTATTAGCGGGGAACACAGATACGCAGTATTTT
>.|TRBV9|.|TRBJ1-6
CASREGEGKFNSPLHF
TGTGCCAGCAGGGAAGGGGAGGGCAAGTTTAATTCACCCCTCCACTTT
>.|TRBV7-2|.|TRBJ1-5
CASSLDFSQPQHF
TGTGCCAGCAGCTTAGACTTTTCGCAGCCCCAGCATTTT
>.|TRBV3-1/TRBV3-2|.|TRBJ1-1
CASSPHEREAFF
TGTGCCAGCAGCCCCCACGAGAGAGAAGCTTTCTTT
>.|TRBV9|TRBD1|TRBJ2-3
CASSDDRGATDTQYF
TGTGCCAGCAGCGACGACAGGGGGGCTACAGATACGCAGTATTTT
>.|TRBV7-9|.|TRBJ2-7
CASSERYEQYF
TGTGCCAGCAGCGAGCGGTACGAGCAGTACTTC
>.|TRBV18|.|TRBJ1-3
CASSPDRSSGNTIYF
TGTGCCAGCTCACCCGACAGGAGCTCTGGAAACACCATATATTTT
>.|TRBV6-6|.|TRBJ1-1
CASSYGGGSGEAFF
TGTGCCAGCAGTTACGGGGGAGGTTCGGGTGAAGCTTTCTTT
>.|TRBV6-2/TRBV6-3|TRBD1|TRBJ2-7
CASSRQGYEQYF
TGTGCCAGCAGTCGACAGGGCTACGAGCAGTACTTC
>.|TRBV2|.|TRBJ1-6
CASSDSGGRNVNSPLHF
TGTGCCAGCAGTGATTCTGGGGGCCGGAACGTTAATTCACCCCTCCACTTT
>once|TRBV9|TRBD2|TRBJ2-7
CASSGSGSTNEQYF
TGTGCCAGCAGCGGTAGCGGGTCCACGAACGAGCAGTACTTC
>once|TRBV5-4|.|TRBJ2-3
CASSFRQGIDTQYF
TGTGCCAGCAGCTTTAGGCAGGGTATAGATACGCAGTATTTT
>.|TRBV5-1|.|TRBJ2-3
CASSLNPAGSSTDTQYF
TGCGCCAGCAGCTTGAACCCCGCGGGGTCCAGCACAGATACGCAGTATTTT
>.|TRBV19|.|TRBJ1-2
CATRGLGPGTDYGYTF
TGTGCCACCCGGGGGTTGGGGCCGGGAACCGACTATGGCTACACCTTC
>few|TRBV19|.|TRBJ1-1
CASSPRTYKAFF
TGTGCCAGTAGTCCCAGGACATACAAAGCTTTCTTT
>.|TRBV6-5|TRBD1|TRBJ1-2
CASGDREYHGYTF
TGTGCCAGTGGAGACAGGGAGTACCATGGCTACACCTTC
>few|TRBV6-4|TRBD1|TRBJ2-2
CASSPQGATGELFF
TGTGCCAGCAGCCCACAGGGGGCCACCGGGGAGCTGTTTTTT
>once|TRBV3-1/TRBV3-2|TRBD2|TRBJ2-5
CASSQGLGLAGEETQYF
TGTGCCAGCAGCCAAGGGTTGGGACTAGCGGGGGAAGAGACCCAGTACTTC
>once|TRBV5-1|TRBD2|TRBJ2-2
CASSPGLASGELFF
TGCGCCAGCAGCCCGGGACTAGCGTCCGGGGAGCTGTTTTTT
>.|TRBV19|.|TRBJ2-2
CASSSQIGALTGELFF
TGTGCCAGTAGTTCCCAAATAGGGGCCCTCACCGGGGAGCTGTTTTTT
>.|TRBV2|TRBD2|TRBJ2-7
CARASGGALGPTYEQYF
TGTGCCAGGGCGAGCGGGGGGGCCCTCGGACCGACCTACGAGCAGTACTTC
>.|TRBV24-1|.|TRBJ1-2
CATSGSREIYGYTF
TGTGCCACCAGTGGTTCACGAGAAATCTATGGCTACACCTTC
>.|TRBV30|.|TRBJ2-6
CAWGAGSGANVLTF
TGTGCCTGGGGGGCAGGGTCAGGGGCCAACGTCCTGACTTTC
>.|TRBV27|TRBD1|TRBJ2-1
CAARDSYNEQFF
TGTGCCGCCCGGGACAGCTACAATGAGCAGTTCTTC
>.|TRBV20-1|.|TRBJ2-3
CSASFGGGQDTQYF
TGCAGTGCTAGTTTCGGTGGGGGCCAAGATACGCAGTATTTT
>.|TRBV7-2|.|TRBJ1-5
CASSLYDQPQHF
TGTGCCAGCAGCTTATATGATCAGCCCCAGCATTTT
>.|TRBV28|TRBD1|TRBJ2-7
CASKRGPYEQYF
TGTGCCAGCAAAAGGGGGCCCTACGAGCAGTACTTC
>.|TRBV12-3/TRBV12-4|.|TRBJ2-7
CASSKTEMVEQYF
TGTGCCAGCAGTAAGACAGAGATGGTAGAGCAGTACTTC
>.|TRBV6-5|.|TRBJ2-6
CATLPQGSGANVLTF
TGTGCCACCCTACCTCAGGGGTCCGGGGCCAACGTCCTGACTTTC
>.|TRBV9|TRBD1|TRBJ1-5
CASSVGTGVSSQPQHF
TGTGCCAGCAGCGTAGGGACAGGGGTTTCGTCTCAGCCCCAGCATTTT
>.|TRBV5-5|.|TRBJ1-2
CASRSQGTTYGYTF
TGTGCCAGCAGGTCGCAGGGGACAACCTATGGCTACACCTTC
>.|TRBV11-2|.|TRBJ1-2
CASSPQREGLDYGYTF
TGTGCCAGCAGCCCCCAGCGGGAGGGACTGGACTATGGCTACACCTTC
>once|TRBV28|TRBD1|TRBJ1-5
CASSGTGQFQPQHF
TGTGCCAGCAGCGGGACAGGGCAATTTCAGCCCCAGCATTTT
>.|TRBV29-1|.|TRBJ1-2
CSVVSGYGYTF
TGCAGCGTTGTATCGGGTTACGGCTACACCTTC
>.|TRBV7-9|.|TRBJ1-1
CASSLVGGLRTEAFF
TGTGCCAGCAGCTTAGTGGGGGGGCTGAGGACTGAAGCTTTCTTT
>.|TRBV3-1/TRBV3-2|TRBD1|TRBJ2-3
CASSGGQGTTDTQYF
TGTGCCAGCAGCGGGGGACAGGGAACTACAGATACGCAGTATTTT
>.|TRBV27|TRBD2|TRBJ2-1
CASSNLVAGGPVEQFF
TGTGCCAGCAGTAACCTAGTGGCGGGGGGGCCTGTTGAGCAGTTCTTC
>.|TRBV28|.|TRBJ1-2
CASTPQGSYGYTF
TGTGCCAGCACTCCACAGGGTAGCTATGGCTACACCTTC
>.|TRBV7-9|TRBD2|TRBJ2-4
CASSLTGGSKNIQYF
TGTGCCAGCAGCTTAACGGGGGGGTCCAAAAACATTCAGTACTTC
>.|TRBV19|.|TRBJ2-6
CASRARGANVLTF
TGTGCGAGCAGGGCAAGGGGGGCCAACGTCCTGACTTTC
>.|TRBV5-5|TRBD2|TRBJ2-1
CASTLLAGVQFF
TGTGCCAGCACCCTACTAGCGGGGGTGCAGTTCTTC
>.|TRBV4-1|TRBD2|TRBJ2-2
CASSPGTSGGRTGELFF
TGCGCCAGCAGCCCCGGGACTAGCGGGGGACGGACCGGGGAGCTGTTTTTT
>few|TRBV25-1|TRBD1|TRBJ2-7
CASSEYRGQSGEQYF
TGTGCCAGCAGTGAATACCGGGGACAGTCCGGCGAGCAGTACTTC
>.|TRBV6-5|.|TRBJ1-2
CASMGRESGGYTF
TGTGCCAGCATGGGCCGGGAGTCTGGCGGCTACACCTTC